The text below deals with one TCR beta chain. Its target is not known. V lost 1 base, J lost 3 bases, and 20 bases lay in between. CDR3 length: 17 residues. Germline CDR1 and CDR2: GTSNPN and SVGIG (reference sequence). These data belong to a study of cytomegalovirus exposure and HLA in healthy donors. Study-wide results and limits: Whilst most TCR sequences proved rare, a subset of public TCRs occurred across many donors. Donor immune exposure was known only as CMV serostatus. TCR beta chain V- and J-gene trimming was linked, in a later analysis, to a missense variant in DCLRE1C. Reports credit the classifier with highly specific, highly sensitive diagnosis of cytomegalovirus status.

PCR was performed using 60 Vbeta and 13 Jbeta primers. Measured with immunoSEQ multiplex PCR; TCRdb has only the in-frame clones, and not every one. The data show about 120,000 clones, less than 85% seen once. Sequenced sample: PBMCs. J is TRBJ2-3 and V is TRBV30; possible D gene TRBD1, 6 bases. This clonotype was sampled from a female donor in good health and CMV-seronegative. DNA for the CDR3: TGTGCCTGGAGTGCTCGAGCGCACAGGGTAGGAACAGATACGCAGTATTTT. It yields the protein CAWSARAHRVGTDTQYF.